This entry lists 26 T cell receptor beta chains sequenced from one sample in a study of OX40 agonist ivuxolimab in advanced cancers. Here immunoSEQ multiplex PCR was the method, and the copy in TCRdb shows in-frame clones only, minus some. The sample holds tens of thousands of clones, over 70% seen once. Sequencing used CD4+ or CD8+ T cells sorted from blood, obtained in a trial of the OX40 agonist ivuxolimab. These receptors all come from an adult with an advanced solid tumor such as melanoma, head and neck, liver or kidney cancer.

The rearrangement joins TRBV5-8 to TRBJ1-4, with D uncertain. V lost 0 bases and J 12 bases, leaving 9 bases between the germline ends. Germline assignment: CDR1 SGHTS and CDR2 YDEGEE. The CDR3 runs to 12 residues. The CDR3 region has the DNA TGTGCCAGCAGCTTGGGTCTGAGTGAACTGTTTTTT. Its translation is CASSLGLSELFF. The entire variable domain, with the rest obtained from reference TRBV5-8 and TRBJ1-4, is as follows: EAGVTQSPTHLIKTRGQQATLRCSPISGHTSVYWYQQALGLGLQFLLWYDEGEERNRGNFPPRFSGRQFPNYSSELNVNALELEDSALYLCASSLGLSELFFGSGTQLSVL.

CDR3 amino acids: CASSPLGQGSNQPQHF. CDR3 sequence (DNA): TGTGCCAGCTCACCACTGGGACAGGGAAGCAATCAGCCCCAGCATTTT. V usage is TRBV18 and J usage is TRBJ1-5; 9 bases are shared with TRBD1. Germline assignment: CDR1 KGHSH and CDR2 LQKENI. Germline trimming cut 1 base from V and 1 base from J; bases unmatched to any gene: 2. The CDR3 totals 16 residues.

V and J are TRBV10-3 and TRBJ1-2; D remains ambiguous. In germline, CDR1 is ENHRY, CDR2 SYGVKD. V gave up 2 bases and J gave up 4 bases, with 11 bases separating them. The CDR3 length is 14 residues. CDR3 loop: CAISEEGRGYGYTF. The CDR3, as DNA: TGTGCCATCAGTGAGGAGGGAAGAGGCTATGGCTACACCTTC.

The CDR3 nucleotides read TGTGCCAGCAGCTTCGGCGGGAGGGGGCACAATGAGCAGTTCTTC. It codes for CASSFGGRGHNEQFF. The rearrangement joins TRBV7-2 to TRBJ2-1; TRBD2 aligns across 9 bases. After removal of 3 bases from V and 5 bases from J, the junction contained 5 bases not matched to a gene. The CDR3 covers 15 residues. Germline CDR1 and CDR2: SGHTA and FQGNSA.

The chain combines TRBV5-1 with TRBJ1-1, with D possibly TRBD1 on 6 matching bases. Germline V gene data show CDR1 as SGHRS and CDR2 as YFSETQ. The CDR3 is made up of 14 amino acids. Trimming removed 1 base at V and 3 bases at J, with 10 bases between. The chain's CDR3 is CASSLQGGDTEAFF. CDR3 DNA sequence: TGCGCCAGCAGCTTGCAAGGGGGTGACACTGAAGCTTTCTTT.

The chain couples TRBV6-5 to TRBJ1-1; D gene uncertain. From germline, CDR1 is MNHEY and CDR2 SVGAGI. V lost 2 bases and J 0 bases, leaving 13 bases between the germline ends. The CDR3 sequence is 16 residues long. CDR3 nucleotides: TGTGCCAGCAGTTACGTCGACCTGGGGTTGAACACTGAAGCTTTCTTT. Protein product: CASSYVDLGLNTEAFF.

The chain recombines TRBV14 with TRBJ2-1; possibly TRBD2 for D (6 bases). CDR1 SGHDN and CDR2 FVKESK come from the germline V gene. The CDR3 sequence is 14 residues long. With 6 bases removed from V and 8 bases from J, the gap between germline ends came to 17 bases. CDR3 coding DNA: TGTGCCAGCAGTATCCTCTCGGGGAGGCATGAGCAGTTCTTC. Translation gives CASSILSGRHEQFF.

The chain uses TRBV7-2 and TRBJ2-5, with 7 bases lining up with TRBD2. The CDR3 is 15 residues long. Per germline, CDR1 SGHTA and CDR2 FQGNSA. V shed 2 bases, J shed 3 bases, and the junction held 6 bases outside the gene matches. The CDR3 reads CASSLNGRFEETQYF. CDR3 nucleotides: TGTGCCAGCAGCTTAAACGGGAGGTTCGAAGAGACCCAGTACTTC.

The V and J genes are TRBV27 and TRBJ1-5, with D uncertain. The V gene lost 0 bases and the J gene lost 4 bases, with 7 bases spanning the gap. The CDR3 totals 14 residues. The V gene's germline CDR1 is MNHEY and CDR2 SMNVEV (reference sequence). The CDR3 bases are TGTGCCAGCAGTTTATCAGGAGGGAATCAGCCCCAGCATTTT. Protein sequence: CASSLSGGNQPQHF.

This clone was detected only once. This CDR3 is CAWSASGIHEQYF. CDR3 coding DNA: TGTGCCTGGAGTGCATCAGGAATACACGAGCAGTACTTC. The V call is TRBV30, the J call TRBJ2-7, with D unresolved. CDR3 length: 13 residues. Germline V gene data show CDR1 as GTSNPN and CDR2 as SVGIG (reference sequence). V dropped 1 base and J dropped 5 bases, with 12 bases sitting between them.

The chain links TRBV2 to TRBJ2-2, with 15 positions matching TRBD2. This CDR3 contains 18 residues. J gave up 0 bases and V 8 bases, and 7 bases lay outside the gene matches. Germline CDR1 reads SNHLY; CDR2 reads FYNNEI. This CDR3 is CASRQRTSGGANTGELFF. CDR3 in DNA: TGTGCCAGCCGGCAACGGACTAGCGGGGGGGCGAACACCGGGGAGCTGTTTTTT.

This chain uses TRBV6-1 with TRBJ2-5; D possibly corresponds to TRBD2 (6 bases). Germline V gene lookup returns CDR1 MNHNS and CDR2 SASEGT. With 1 base removed from V and 2 bases from J, the gap between germline ends came to 14 bases. The CDR3 loop spans 16 amino acids. The CDR3 bases are TGTGCCAGCAGTGAAGGCGGGGTCCCAGATCAAGAGACCCAGTACTTC. Translating gives CASSEGGVPDQETQYF.

The rearrangement links TRBV4-3 to TRBJ2-2; D is uncertain. The V end was cut by 2 bases, the J end by 1 base, with 8 bases between. Per the germline V gene, CDR1 is LGHNA and CDR2 is YSLEER. The CDR3 has 15 residues. The CDR3 DNA reads as TGCGCCAGCAGCCAACAGGATAGGAACACCGGGGAGCTGTTTTTT. Amino acid sequence: CASSQQDRNTGELFF.

This clone was seen only once. The chain carries TRBV5-8 and TRBJ2-7; TRBD2 aligns across 8 bases. The germline gives CDR1 SGHTS, CDR2 YDEGEE. With 3 bases clipped from V and 0 bases from J, the junction kept 5 bases outside the gene matches. This CDR3 has 15 amino acids. The CDR3 here is CASSSREGFSYEQYF. In DNA, the CDR3 is TGTGCCAGCAGCTCCCGGGAGGGATTCTCCTACGAGCAGTACTTC. Complete variable domain (other parts from reference TRBV5-8 and TRBJ2-7): EAGVTQSPTHLIKTRGQQATLRCSPISGHTSVYWYQQALGLGLQFLLWYDEGEERNRGNFPPRFSGRQFPNYSSELNVNALELEDSALYLCASSSREGFSYEQYFGPGTRLTVT.

This clone came up a few times. The chain uses TRBV5-6 and TRBJ2-5; D is ambiguous. The CDR3 extends over 15 amino acids. V lost 4 bases and J lost 4, with 17 bases in between. From germline, CDR1 is SGHDT and CDR2 YYEEEE. The CDR3 DNA follows: TGTGCCAGCAGCCGCAGAACGTCTAGACCAGAGACCCAGTACTTC. Translating gives CASSRRTSRPETQYF.

The chain couples TRBV9 to TRBJ1-3, with D unresolved. V dropped 5 bases and J dropped 2 bases, with 8 bases sitting between them. CDR1 is SGDLS and CDR2 is YYNGEE in the germline V gene. This CDR3 contains 13 residues. The CDR3 bases are TGTGCCAGCAGTTCAGACCCTGGAAACACCATATATTTT. Protein product: CASSSDPGNTIYF.

V gene TRBV18 combines with J gene TRBJ2-5, with a possible D match to TRBD1 (5 bases). The CDR3 consists of 16 residues. Germline V gives CDR1 KGHSH, CDR2 LQKENI. V lost 0 bases and J lost 5, with 16 bases in between. The CDR3 DNA reads TGTGCCAGCTCACCACCGTCAAGAGCAGGGTCGGAGACCCAGTACTTC. Its translation is CASSPPSRAGSETQYF.

The V gene is TRBV6-1, the J gene TRBJ1-2; D gene ambiguous. The CDR3 is 14 amino acids. V lost 4 bases, J lost 4 bases, and 13 bases lay in between. Germline V gives CDR1 MNHNS, CDR2 SASEGT. CDR3 amino acids: CASSGGPGGYGYTF. For the CDR3, the DNA is TGTGCCAGCAGTGGTGGTCCAGGCGGCTATGGCTACACCTTC.

The chain carries TRBV30 and TRBJ2-3; no reliable D call. Germline V lookup: CDR1 GTSNPN, CDR2 SVGIG (reference sequence). V gave up 2 bases and J gave up 6 bases, with 12 bases separating them. The CDR3 runs to 13 residues. The CDR3 here is CAWSLSLSDTQYF. CDR3 sequence (DNA): TGTGCCTGGAGTCTTTCATTATCTGATACGCAGTATTTT.

This clone has only a few counts. The genes are TRBV7-2 and TRBJ2-7, with 8 bases that match TRBD1. The CDR3 runs to 15 residues. V lost 5 bases to trimming and J lost 2 bases; unmatched junction nucleotides: 8. The germline CDR1 and CDR2 sequences are SGHTA and FQGNSA. The CDR3 sequence: CASSGSGGSAYEQYF. CDR3 sequence (DNA): TGTGCCAGCAGCGGATCAGGGGGCTCGGCCTACGAGCAGTACTTC.

The chain is built from TRBV10-3 and TRBJ2-5, with 7 bases aligning to TRBD1. Germline V gives CDR1 ENHRY, CDR2 SYGVKD. Trimming removed 7 bases from V and 1 base from J; junction bases left unmatched: 6. The CDR3 totals 14 residues. Written as DNA, the CDR3 is TGTGCCATCAATAACGACAGGGTCCAAGAGACCCAGTACTTC. Its protein is CAINNDRVQETQYF.

J is TRBJ2-1 and V is TRBV5-1, with 9 bases identical to TRBD2. Germline CDR1 SGHRS, CDR2 YFSETQ. J was trimmed by 7 bases and V by 5 bases; bases with no gene match: 10. The CDR3 consists of 15 residues. Written as DNA, the CDR3 is TGCGCCAGCAGGGGGGGTGGTAGCGGGAGTAATGAGCAGTTCTTC. Protein product: CASRGGGSGSNEQFF.

The CDR3 region has the DNA TGTGCCAGCAGCCCGAGCGGGGATACGCAGTATTTT. Amino acids: CASSPSGDTQYF. V usage is TRBV7-9 and J usage is TRBJ2-3; D might be TRBD2 (6 bases). Trimming cost V 5 bases and J 6 bases, with 9 bases left between them. The CDR3 length is 12 residues. Germline CDR1 is SEHNR and CDR2 is FQNEAQ (reference sequence).

This sequence joins TRBV5-1 and TRBJ1-1, with D possibly being TRBD1 (6 bases). CDR1 is SGHRS, CDR2 YFSETQ, per germline. V lost 3 bases and J lost 4, with 16 bases in between. This CDR3 comprises 15 residues. CDR3 DNA sequence: TGCGCCAGCAGCTACGGGTTCTCGGGGGCCACTGAAGCTTTCTTT. Protein product: CASSYGFSGATEAFF. Drawing the rest from reference TRBV5-1 and TRBJ1-1, the complete variable domain is KAGVTQTPRYLIKTRGQQVTLSCSPISGHRSVSWYQQTPGQGLQFLFEYFSETQRNKGNFPGRFSGRQFSNSRSEMNVSTLELGDSALYLCASSYGFSGATEAFFGQGTRLTVV.

The gene calls are TRBV28 and TRBJ1-6; possibly TRBD1 for D (5 bases). Trimming took 1 base from V and 7 from J, leaving 14 bases between them. The CDR3 has 16 residues. Germline CDR1 reads MDHEN; CDR2 reads SYDVKM. CDR3 sequence (DNA): TGTGCCAGCAGTTTATATCAGGGTGGTAAAAATTCACCCCTCCACTTT. This codes for CASSLYQGGKNSPLHF.

The CDR3 loop is CASSIKGGNQPQHF. In DNA, the CDR3 is TGTGCCAGTAGTATCAAGGGGGGAAATCAGCCCCAGCATTTT. This chain connects TRBV19 to TRBJ1-5; D perhaps matches TRBD1 (6 bases). CDR1 and CDR2 (germline): LNHDA, SQIVND (reference sequence). The V end was cut by 3 bases, the J end by 4 bases, with 10 bases between. CDR3 size: 14 residues.